This TCR beta chain is from a study of post-analysis software for immune sequencing data. Notes on this clonotype: The antigen is undetermined.

Germline CDR1 SGDLS, CDR2 YYNGEE. With V trimmed by 4 bases and J by 6 bases, 22 bases remained unmatched. The CDR3 runs to 20 residues. Unique-molecular-identifier-tagged TCR beta cDNA libraries were used. Roughly 490,000 cDNA molecules came from roughly 1 to 10 million T cells. TCRdb re-analysed the PCR reads in MiXCR, keeping a single row per CDR3 protein. The profile shows approximately 770,000 distinct CDR3 sequences, roughly 46% of them singletons. Findings and caveats of the study: When compared against controls, multiple sclerosis patients showed significantly lower normalized Chao1 diversity. Samples from a shared batch, those prepared together, strongly co-clustered by F measure. Higher frequency in patients than in controls was seen for five TRBV segments, with TRBV5-6, TRBV5-1 and TRBV20-1 among them.

The sample consisted of blood. This sequence joins TRBV9 and TRBJ2-2; 9 bases fit TRBD2. The TCR was taken from a girl aged 5-17 years with multiple sclerosis. The CDR3 DNA reads as TGTGCCAGCAGCTCCAGAGGACTGACTAGCGGAAGGGAAGCGGCCGGGGAGCTGTTTTTT. Residues: CASSSRGLTSGREAAGELFF. Variable domain in full (rest from reference TRBV9 and TRBJ2-2): DSGVTQTPKHLITATGQRVTLRCSPRSGDLSVYWYQQSLDQGLQFLIQYYNGEERAKGNILERFSAQQFPDLHSELNLSSLELGDSALYFCASSSRGLTSGREAAGELFFGEGSRLTVL.